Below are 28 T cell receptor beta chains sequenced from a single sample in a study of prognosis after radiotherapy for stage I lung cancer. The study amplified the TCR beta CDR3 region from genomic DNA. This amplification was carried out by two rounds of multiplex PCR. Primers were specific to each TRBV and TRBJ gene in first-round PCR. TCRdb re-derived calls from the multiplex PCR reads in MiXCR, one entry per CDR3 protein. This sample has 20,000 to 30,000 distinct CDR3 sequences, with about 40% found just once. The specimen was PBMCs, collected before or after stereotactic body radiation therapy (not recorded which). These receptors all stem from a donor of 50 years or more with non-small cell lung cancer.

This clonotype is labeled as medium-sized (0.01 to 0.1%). CDR3: CASSASLLYEQFF. The CDR3 region has the DNA TGTGCCAGCAGTGCGTCCCTCCTGTATGAGCAGTTCTTC. The rearrangement links TRBV6-1 to TRBJ2-1, with unresolved D. V was clipped by 4 bases and J by 8 bases, with 12 bases between them. The CDR3 has 13 amino acids. Germline V gene sequence: CDR1 MNHNS, CDR2 SASEGT.

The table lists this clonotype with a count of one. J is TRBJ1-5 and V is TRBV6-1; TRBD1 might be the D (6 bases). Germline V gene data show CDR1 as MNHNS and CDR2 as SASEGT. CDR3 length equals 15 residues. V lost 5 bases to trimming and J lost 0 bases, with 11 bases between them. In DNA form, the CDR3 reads TGTGCCAGCAGTCTCAGGGGATATAGCAATCAGCCCCAGCATTTT. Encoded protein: CASSLRGYSNQPQHF.

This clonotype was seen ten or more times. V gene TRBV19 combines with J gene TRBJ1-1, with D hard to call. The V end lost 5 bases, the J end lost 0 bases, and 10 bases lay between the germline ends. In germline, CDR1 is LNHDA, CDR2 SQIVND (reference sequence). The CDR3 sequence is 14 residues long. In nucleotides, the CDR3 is TGTGCCAGTAGTCGTCGAATCATGAACACTGAAGCTTTCTTT. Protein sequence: CASSRRIMNTEAFF.

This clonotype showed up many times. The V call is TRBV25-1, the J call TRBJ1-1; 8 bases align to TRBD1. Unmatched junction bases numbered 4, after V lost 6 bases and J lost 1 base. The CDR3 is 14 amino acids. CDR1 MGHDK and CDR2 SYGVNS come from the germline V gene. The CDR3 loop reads CASRVQGGNTEAFF. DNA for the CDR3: TGTGCCAGCAGAGTACAGGGGGGGAACACTGAAGCTTTCTTT.

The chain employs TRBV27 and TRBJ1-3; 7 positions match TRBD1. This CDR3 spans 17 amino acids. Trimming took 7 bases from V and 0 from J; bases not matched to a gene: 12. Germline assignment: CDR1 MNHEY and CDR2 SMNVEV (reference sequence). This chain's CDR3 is CASIPLDRRHSGNTIYF. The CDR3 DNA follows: TGTGCCAGCATTCCTTTGGACAGGCGCCACTCTGGAAACACCATATATTTT.

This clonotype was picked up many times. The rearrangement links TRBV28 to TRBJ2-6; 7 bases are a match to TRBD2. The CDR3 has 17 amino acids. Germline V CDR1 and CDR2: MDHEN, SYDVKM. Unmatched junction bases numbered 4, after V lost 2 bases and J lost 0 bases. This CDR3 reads CASSLASGLSGANVLTF. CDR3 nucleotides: TGTGCCAGCAGTTTAGCTAGCGGCCTCTCTGGGGCCAACGTCCTGACTTTC.

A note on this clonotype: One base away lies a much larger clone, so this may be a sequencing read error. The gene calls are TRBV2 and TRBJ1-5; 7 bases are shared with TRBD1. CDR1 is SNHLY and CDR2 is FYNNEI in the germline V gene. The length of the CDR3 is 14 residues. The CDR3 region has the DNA TGTGCCAGCAGTGCGACAGGGTACCATCAGCCCCGGCATTTT. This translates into CASSATGYHQPRHF.

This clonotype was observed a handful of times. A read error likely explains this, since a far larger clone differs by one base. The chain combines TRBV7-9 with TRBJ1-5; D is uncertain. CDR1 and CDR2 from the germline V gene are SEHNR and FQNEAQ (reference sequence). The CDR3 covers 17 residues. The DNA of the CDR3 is TGTGCCGGCAGCTTTGGACGGAGGTTTTATTTCAATCAGCCCCAGCATTTT. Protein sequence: CAGSFGRRFYFNQPQHF.

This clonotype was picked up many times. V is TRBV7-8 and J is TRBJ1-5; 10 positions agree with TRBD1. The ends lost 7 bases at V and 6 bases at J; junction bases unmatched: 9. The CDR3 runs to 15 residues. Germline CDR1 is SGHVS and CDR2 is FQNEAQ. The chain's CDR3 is CASTSTGGGGQPQHF. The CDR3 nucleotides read TGTGCCAGCACCTCGACAGGGGGCGGGGGTCAGCCCCAGCATTTT.

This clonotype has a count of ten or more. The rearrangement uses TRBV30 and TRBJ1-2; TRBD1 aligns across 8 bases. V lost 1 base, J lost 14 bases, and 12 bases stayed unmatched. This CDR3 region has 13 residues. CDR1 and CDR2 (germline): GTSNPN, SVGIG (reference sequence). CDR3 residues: CAWSDGTGGGRTF. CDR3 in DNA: TGTGCCTGGAGTGATGGGACAGGAGGGGGTCGGACCTTC.

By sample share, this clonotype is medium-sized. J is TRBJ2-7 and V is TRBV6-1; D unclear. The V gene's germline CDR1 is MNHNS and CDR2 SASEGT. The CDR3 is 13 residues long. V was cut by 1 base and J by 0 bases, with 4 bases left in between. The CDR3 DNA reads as TGTGCCAGCAGTGAAGGCCTCTCCTACGAGCAGTACTTC. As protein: CASSEGLSYEQYF.

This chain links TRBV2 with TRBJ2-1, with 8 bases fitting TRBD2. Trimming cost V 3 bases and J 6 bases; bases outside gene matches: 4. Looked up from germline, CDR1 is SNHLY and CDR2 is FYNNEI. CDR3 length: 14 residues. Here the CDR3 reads CASSDSGICNEQFF. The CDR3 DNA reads TGTGCCAGCAGTGATAGCGGGATCTGCAATGAGCAGTTCTTC.

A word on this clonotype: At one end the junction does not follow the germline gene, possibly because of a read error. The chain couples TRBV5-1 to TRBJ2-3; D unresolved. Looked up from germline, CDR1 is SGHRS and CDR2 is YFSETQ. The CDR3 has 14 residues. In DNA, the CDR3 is TGCGCCAGCCATCTTGTCGGATACACAGATACACAGTATTTT. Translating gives CASHLVGYTDTQYF.

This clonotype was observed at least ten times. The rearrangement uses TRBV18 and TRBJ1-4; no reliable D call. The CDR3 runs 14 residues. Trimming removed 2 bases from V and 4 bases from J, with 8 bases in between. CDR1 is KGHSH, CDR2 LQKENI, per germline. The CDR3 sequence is CASSPGENNEKLFF. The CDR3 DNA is TGTGCCAGCTCACCAGGGGAGAATAATGAAAAACTGTTTTTT.

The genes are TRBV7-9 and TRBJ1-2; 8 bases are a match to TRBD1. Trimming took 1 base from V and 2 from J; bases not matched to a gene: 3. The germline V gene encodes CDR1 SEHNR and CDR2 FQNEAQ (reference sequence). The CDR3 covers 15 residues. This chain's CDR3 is CASSLGTGRNYGYTF. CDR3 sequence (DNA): TGTGCCAGCAGCTTAGGGACAGGGAGGAACTATGGCTACACCTTC.

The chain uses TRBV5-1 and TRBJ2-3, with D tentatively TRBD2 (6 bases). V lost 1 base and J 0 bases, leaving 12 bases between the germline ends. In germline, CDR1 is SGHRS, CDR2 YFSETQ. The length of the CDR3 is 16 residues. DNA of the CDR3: TGCGCCAGCAGCTTGAGACGGGAGCCGAGCACAGATACGCAGTATTTT. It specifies CASSLRREPSTDTQYF.

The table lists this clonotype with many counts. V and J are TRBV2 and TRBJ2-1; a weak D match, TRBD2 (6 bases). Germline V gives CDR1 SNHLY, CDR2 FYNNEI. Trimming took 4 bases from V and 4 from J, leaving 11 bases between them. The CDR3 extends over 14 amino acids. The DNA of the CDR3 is TGTGCCAGCAGTGGTGGTAGCGGTTACAATGAGCAGTTCTTC. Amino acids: CASSGGSGYNEQFF.

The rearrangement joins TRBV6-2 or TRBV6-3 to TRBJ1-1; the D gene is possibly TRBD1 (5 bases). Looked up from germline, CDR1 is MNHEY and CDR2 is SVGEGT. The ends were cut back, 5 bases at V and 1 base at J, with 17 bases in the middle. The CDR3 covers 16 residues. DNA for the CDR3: TGTGCCAGCAGTCCATTCCTAGGGGCCGGGAACACTGAAGCTTTCTTT. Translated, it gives CASSPFLGAGNTEAFF.

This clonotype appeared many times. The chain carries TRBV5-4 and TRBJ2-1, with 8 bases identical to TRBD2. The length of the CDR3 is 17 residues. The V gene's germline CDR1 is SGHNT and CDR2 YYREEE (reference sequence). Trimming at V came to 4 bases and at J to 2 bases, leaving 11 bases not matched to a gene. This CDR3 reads CASSPGGAGKTYNEQFF. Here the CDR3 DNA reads TGTGCCAGCAGCCCGGGAGGGGCAGGGAAGACCTACAATGAGCAGTTCTTC.

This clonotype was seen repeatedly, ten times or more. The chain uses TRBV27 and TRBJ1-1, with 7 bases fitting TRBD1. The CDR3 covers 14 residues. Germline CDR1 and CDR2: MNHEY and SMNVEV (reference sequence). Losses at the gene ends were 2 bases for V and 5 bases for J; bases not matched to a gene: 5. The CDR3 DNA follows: TGTGCCAGCAGTTTAAACAGGGGTGCAACTGAAGCTTTCTTT. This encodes CASSLNRGATEAFF.

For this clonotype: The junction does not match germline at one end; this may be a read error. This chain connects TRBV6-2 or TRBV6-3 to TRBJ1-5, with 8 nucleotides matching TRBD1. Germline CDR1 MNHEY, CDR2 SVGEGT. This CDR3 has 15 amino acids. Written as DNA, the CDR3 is TGTGTCAGCAGCCCAACCGGGACAGGTCGACAGCCCCAGCATTTT. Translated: CVSSPTGTGRQPQHF.

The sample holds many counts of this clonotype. The CDR3 sequence is CSVGQGGYNEQFF. CDR3 nucleotide sequence: TGCAGCGTTGGACAGGGGGGCTACAATGAGCAGTTCTTC. The chain couples TRBV29-1 to TRBJ2-1; 9 bases are shared with TRBD1. Germline V CDR1 and CDR2: SQVTM, ANQGSEA. Trimming took 4 bases from V and 3 from J; bases not matched to a gene: 1. The CDR3 has 13 residues.

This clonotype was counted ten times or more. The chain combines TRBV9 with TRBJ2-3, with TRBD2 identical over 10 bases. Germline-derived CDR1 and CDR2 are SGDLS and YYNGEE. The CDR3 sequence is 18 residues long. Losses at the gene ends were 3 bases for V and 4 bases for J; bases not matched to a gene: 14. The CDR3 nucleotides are TGTGCCAGCAGCGCTCGCTTGGCTAGCGGGAGTCGGGCAGATACGCAGTATTTT. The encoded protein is CASSARLASGSRADTQYF.

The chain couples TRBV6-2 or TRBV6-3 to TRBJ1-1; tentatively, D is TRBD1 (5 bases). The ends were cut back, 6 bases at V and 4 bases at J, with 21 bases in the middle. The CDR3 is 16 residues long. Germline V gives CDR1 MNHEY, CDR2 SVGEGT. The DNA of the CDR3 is TGTGCCAGCAGGACTATGATACGGGGACGGGGCACTGAAGCTTTCTTT. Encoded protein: CASRTMIRGRGTEAFF.

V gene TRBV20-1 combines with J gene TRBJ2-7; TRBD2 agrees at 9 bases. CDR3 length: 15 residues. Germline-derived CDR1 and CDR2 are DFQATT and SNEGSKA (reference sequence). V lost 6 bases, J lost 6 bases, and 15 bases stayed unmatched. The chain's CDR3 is CSAPNAGGPNGEQYF. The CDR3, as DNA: TGCAGTGCCCCCAATGCGGGAGGGCCTAATGGCGAGCAGTACTTC.

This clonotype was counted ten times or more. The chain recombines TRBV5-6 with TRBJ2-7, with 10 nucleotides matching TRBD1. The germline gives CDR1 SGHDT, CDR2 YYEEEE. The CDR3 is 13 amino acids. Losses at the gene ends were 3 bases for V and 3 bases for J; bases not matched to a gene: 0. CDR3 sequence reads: CASSWTGGYEQYF. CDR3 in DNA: TGTGCCAGCAGCTGGACAGGGGGCTACGAGCAGTACTTC.

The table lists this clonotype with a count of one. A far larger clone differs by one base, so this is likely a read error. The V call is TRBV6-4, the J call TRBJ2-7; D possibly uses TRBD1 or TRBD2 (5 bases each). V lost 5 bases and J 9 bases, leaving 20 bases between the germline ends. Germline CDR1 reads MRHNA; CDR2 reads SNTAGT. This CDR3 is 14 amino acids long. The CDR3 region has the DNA TGTGCCAGCAGTAGTGACACCACACCGAGGGGGCAGTACTTC. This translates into CASSSDTTPRGQYF.

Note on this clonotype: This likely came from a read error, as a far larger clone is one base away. The CDR3 spells CASSLSVDDQFF. The CDR3 nucleotides are TGTGCCAGCAGTTTATCGGTAGACGATCAGTTCTTC. V and J are TRBV28 and TRBJ2-5; D is ambiguous. Gene TRBJ2-1 matches the end of the DNA better, so the J call may be wrong. The CDR3 covers 12 residues. Germline assignment: CDR1 MDHEN and CDR2 SYDVKM.